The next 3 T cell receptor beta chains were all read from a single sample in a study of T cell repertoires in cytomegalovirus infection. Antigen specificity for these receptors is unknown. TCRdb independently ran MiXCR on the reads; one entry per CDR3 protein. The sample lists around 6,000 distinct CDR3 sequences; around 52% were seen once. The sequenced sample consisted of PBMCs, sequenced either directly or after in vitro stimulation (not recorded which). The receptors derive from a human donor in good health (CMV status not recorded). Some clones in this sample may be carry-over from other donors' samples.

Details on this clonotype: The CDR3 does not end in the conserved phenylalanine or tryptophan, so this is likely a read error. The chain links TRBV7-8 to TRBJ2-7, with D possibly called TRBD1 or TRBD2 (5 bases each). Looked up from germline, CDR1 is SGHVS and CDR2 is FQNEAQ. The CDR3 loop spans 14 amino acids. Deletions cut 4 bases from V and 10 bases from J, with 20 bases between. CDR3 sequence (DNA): TGTGCCAGCAGCTGGGACCCCCATGGCGACTATCAGTACTGC. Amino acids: CASSWDPHGDYQYC.

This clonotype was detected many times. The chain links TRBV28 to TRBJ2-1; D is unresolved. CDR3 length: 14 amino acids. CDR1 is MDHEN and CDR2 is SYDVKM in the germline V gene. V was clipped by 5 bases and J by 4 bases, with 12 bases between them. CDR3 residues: CASSTDIQYNEQFF. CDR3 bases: TGTGCCAGCAGTACAGACATACAATACAATGAGCAGTTCTTC.

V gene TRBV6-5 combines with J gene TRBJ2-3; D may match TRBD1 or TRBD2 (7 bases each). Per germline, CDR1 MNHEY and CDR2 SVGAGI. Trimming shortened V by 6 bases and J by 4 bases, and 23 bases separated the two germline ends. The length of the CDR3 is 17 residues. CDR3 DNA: TGTGCCAGCAGCCGTCGGCGGGGGACAGACTACCCAGATACGCAGTATTTT. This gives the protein CASSRRRGTDYPDTQYF.